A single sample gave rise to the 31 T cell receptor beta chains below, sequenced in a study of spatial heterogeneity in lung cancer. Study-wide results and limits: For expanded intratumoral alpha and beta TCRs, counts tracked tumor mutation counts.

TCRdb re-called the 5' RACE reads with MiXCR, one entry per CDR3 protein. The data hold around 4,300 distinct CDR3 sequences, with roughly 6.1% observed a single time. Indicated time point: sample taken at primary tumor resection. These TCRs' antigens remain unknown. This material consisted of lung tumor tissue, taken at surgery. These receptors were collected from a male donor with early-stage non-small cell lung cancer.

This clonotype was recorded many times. CDR3 nucleotide sequence: TGCAGTGCTAGAGTGAGACAGGGGGTCACAGATACGCAGTATTTT. The encoded protein is CSARVRQGVTDTQYF. The genes are TRBV20-1 and TRBJ2-3, with TRBD1 identical over 9 bases. V lost 1 base to trimming and J lost 2 bases; unmatched junction nucleotides: 4. The length of the CDR3 is 15 residues. Germline CDR1 DFQATT, CDR2 SNEGSKA (reference sequence).

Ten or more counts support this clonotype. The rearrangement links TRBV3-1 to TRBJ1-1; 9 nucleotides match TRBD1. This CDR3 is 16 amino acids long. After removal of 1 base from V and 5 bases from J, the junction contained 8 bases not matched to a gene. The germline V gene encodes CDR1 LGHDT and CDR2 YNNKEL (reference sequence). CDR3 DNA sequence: TGTGCCAGCAGCCAAGGCCCTTTGGACAGGGGTACTGAAGCTTTCTTT. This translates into CASSQGPLDRGTEAFF. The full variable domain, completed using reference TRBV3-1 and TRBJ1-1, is DTAVSQTPKYLVTQMGNDKSIKCEQNLGHDTMYWYKQDSKKFLKIMFSYNNKELIINETVPNRFSPKSPDKAHLNLHINSLELGDSAVYFCASSQGPLDRGTEAFFGQGTRLTVV.

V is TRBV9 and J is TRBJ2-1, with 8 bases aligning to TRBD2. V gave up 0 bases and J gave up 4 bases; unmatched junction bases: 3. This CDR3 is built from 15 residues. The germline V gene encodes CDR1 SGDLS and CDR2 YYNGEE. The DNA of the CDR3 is TGTGCCAGCAGCGTAGGATCGGGAGGGTACAATGAGCAGTTCTTC. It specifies CASSVGSGGYNEQFF.

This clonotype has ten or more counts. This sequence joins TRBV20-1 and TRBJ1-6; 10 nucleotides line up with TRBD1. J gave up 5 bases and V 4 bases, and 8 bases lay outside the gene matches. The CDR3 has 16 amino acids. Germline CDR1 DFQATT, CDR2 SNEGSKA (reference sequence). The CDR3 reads CSATPGQGRNNSPLHF. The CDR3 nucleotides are TGCAGTGCTACTCCGGGACAGGGGAGGAATAATTCACCCCTCCACTTT.

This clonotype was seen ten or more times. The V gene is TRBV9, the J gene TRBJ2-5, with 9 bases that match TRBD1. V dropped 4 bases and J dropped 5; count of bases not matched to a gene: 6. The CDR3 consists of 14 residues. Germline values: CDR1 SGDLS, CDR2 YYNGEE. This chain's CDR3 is CASSSGTGRETQYF. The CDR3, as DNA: TGTGCCAGCAGCTCTGGGACAGGGCGGGAGACCCAGTACTTC.

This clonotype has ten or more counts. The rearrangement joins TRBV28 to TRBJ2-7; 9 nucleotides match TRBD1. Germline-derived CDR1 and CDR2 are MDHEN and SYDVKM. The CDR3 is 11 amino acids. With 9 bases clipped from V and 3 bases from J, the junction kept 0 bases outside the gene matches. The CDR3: CARDRGYEQYF. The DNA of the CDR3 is TGTGCCAGGGACAGGGGCTACGAGCAGTACTTC.

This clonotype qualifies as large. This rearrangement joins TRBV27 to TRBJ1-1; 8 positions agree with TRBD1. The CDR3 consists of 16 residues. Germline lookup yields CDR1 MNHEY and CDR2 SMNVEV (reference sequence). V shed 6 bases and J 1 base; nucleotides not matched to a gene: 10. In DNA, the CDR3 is TGTGCCAGCAGCCCAGACAGGGGACGGGAGAACACTGAAGCTTTCTTT. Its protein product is CASSPDRGRENTEAFF.

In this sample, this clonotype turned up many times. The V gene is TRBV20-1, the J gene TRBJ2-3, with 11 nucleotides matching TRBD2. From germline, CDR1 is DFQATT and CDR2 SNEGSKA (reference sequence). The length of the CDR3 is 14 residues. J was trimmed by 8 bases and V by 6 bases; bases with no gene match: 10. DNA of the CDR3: TGCAGTGCGTATCTGGGACTAGCGGACTCTACGCAGTATTTT. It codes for CSAYLGLADSTQYF.

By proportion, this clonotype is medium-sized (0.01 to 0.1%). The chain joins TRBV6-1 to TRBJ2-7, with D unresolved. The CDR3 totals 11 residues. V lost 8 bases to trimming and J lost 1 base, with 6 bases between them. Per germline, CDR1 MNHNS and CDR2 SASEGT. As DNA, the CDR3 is TGTGCCAGCGCCGGATCCTACGAGCAGTACTTC. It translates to CASAGSYEQYF.

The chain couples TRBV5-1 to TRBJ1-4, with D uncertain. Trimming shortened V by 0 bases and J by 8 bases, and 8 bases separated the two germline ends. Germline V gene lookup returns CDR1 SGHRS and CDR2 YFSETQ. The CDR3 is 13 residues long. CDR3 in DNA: TGCGCCAGCAGCTTGGGGCTTGGCGAAAAACTGTTTTTT. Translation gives CASSLGLGEKLFF.

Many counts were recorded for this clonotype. The CDR3 loop reads CASSIGLNSYNEQFF. As DNA, the CDR3 is TGTGCCAGTAGTATAGGGCTTAACTCCTACAATGAGCAGTTCTTC. The J gene is TRBJ2-1, the V gene TRBV19; unclear D gene. In germline, CDR1 is LNHDA, CDR2 SQIVND (reference sequence). V lost 1 base and J lost 0, with 7 bases in between. The CDR3 totals 15 residues.

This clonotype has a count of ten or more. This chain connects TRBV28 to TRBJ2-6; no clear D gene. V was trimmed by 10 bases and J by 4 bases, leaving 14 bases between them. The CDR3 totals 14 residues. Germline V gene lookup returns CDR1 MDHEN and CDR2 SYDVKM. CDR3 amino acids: CATGRPDGANVLTF. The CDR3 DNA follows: TGTGCCACCGGACGGCCGGACGGGGCCAACGTCCTGACTTTC.

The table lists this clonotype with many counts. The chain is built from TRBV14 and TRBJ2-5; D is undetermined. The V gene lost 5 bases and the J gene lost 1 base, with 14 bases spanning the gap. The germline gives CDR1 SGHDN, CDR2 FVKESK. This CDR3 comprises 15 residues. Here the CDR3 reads CASSASLLRQETQYF. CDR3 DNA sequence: TGTGCCAGCAGCGCAAGTCTTTTGCGCCAAGAGACCCAGTACTTC.

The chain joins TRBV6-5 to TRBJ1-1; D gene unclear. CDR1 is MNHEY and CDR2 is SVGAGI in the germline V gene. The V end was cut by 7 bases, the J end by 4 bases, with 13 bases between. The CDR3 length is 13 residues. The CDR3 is CASNLNRGTEAFF. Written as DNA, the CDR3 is TGTGCCAGCAACCTAAATCGGGGCACTGAAGCTTTCTTT.

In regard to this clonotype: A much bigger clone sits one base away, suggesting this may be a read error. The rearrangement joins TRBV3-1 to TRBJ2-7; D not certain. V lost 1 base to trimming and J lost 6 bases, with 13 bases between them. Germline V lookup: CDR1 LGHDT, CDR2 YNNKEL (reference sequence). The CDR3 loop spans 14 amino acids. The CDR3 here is CASSQGTWMGEQYF. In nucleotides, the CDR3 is TGTGCCAGCAGCCAAGGGACGTGGATGGGCGAGCAGTACTTC.

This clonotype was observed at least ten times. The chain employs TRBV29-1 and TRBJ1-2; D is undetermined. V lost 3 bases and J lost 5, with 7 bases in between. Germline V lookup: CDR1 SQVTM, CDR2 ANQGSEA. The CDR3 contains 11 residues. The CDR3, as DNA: TGCAGCGTTGACCGGATATATGGCTACACCTTC. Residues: CSVDRIYGYTF. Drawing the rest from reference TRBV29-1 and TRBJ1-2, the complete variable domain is SAVISQKPSRDICQRGTSLTIQCQVDSQVTMMFWYRQQPGQSLTLIATANQGSEATYESGFVIDKFPISRPNLTFSTLTVSNMSPEDSSIYLCSVDRIYGYTFGSGTRLTVV.

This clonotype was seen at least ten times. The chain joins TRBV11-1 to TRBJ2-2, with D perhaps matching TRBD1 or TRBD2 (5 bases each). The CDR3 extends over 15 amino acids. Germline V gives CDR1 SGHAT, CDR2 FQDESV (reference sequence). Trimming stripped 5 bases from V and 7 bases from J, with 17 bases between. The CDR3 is CASSLGAADGGELFF. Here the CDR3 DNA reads TGTGCCAGCAGCCTCGGGGCAGCCGACGGCGGGGAGCTGTTTTTT.

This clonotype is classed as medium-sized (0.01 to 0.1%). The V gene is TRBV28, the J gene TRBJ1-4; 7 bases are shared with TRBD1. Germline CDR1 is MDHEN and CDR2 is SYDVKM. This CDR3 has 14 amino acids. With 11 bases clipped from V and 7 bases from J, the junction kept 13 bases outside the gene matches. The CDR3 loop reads CAGARTGLREKLFF. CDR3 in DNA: TGTGCCGGGGCCCGGACAGGACTCCGTGAAAAACTGTTTTTT.

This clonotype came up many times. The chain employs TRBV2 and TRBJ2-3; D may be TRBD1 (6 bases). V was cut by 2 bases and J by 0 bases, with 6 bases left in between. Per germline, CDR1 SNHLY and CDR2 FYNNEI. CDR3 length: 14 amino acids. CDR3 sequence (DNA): TGTGCCAGCAGTGAACAGGGGAGCACAGATACGCAGTATTTT. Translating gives CASSEQGSTDTQYF.

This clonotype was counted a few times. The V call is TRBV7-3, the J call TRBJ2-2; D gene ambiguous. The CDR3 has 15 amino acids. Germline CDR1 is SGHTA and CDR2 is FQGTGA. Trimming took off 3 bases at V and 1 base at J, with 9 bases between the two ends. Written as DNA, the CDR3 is TGTGCCAGCAGCTTGACATTGGGGAACACCGGGGAGCTGTTTTTT. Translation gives CASSLTLGNTGELFF.

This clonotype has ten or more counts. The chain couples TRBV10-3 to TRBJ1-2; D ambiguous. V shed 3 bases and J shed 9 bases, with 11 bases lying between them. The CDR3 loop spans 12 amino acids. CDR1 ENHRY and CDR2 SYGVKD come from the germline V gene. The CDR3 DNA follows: TGTGCCATCAGTGAAGGGCAGCCTAGCTACACCTTC. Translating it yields CAISEGQPSYTF.

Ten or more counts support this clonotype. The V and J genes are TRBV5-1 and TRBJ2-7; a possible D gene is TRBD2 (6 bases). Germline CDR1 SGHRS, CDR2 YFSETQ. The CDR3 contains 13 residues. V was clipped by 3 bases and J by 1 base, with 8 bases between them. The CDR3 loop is CASSWRDSYEQYF. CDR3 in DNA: TGCGCCAGCAGCTGGAGGGATTCCTACGAGCAGTACTTC.

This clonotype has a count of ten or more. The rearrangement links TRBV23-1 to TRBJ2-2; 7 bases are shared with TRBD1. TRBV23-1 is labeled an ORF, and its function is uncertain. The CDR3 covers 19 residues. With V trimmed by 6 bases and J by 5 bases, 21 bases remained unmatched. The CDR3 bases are TGCGCCAGCAGCCTTCGCTTTCGGGACAGTTCAGTTGGAACCGGGGAGCTGTTTTTT. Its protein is CASSLRFRDSSVGTGELFF.

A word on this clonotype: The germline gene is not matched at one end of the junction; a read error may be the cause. CDR3 nucleotide sequence: TGTGCCAGCAGCCCCTGGAGGAACTCTGGCTACACCTTC. Translating gives CASSPWRNSGYTF. The chain carries TRBV6-5 and TRBJ1-2; D remains unclear. Germline-derived CDR1 and CDR2 are MNHEY and SVGAGI. The CDR3 is 13 residues long.

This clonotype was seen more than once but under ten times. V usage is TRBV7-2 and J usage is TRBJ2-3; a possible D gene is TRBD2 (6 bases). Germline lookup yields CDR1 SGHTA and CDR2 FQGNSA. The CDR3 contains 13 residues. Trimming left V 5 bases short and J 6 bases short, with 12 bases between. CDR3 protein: CASSRLVRDTQYF. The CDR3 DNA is TGTGCCAGCAGCCGACTAGTGCGCGATACGCAGTATTTT.

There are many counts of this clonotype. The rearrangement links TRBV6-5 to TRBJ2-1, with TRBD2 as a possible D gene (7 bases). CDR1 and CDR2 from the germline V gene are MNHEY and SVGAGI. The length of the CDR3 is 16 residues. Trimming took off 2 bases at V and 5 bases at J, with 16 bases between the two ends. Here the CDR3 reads CASSYPRGGPNNEQFF. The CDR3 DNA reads TGTGCCAGCAGTTACCCGAGGGGGGGGCCTAACAATGAGCAGTTCTTC.

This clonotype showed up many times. This CDR3 reads CASSLTTGDSYEQYV. CDR3 DNA sequence: TGTGCCAGCAGCTTAACAACGGGAGACTCCTACGAGCAGTACGTC. This chain uses TRBV7-3 with TRBJ2-7, with D maybe TRBD2 (6 bases). V lost 0 bases and J 0 bases, leaving 9 bases between the germline ends. CDR1 and CDR2 from the germline V gene are SGHTA and FQGTGA. The CDR3 runs 15 residues.

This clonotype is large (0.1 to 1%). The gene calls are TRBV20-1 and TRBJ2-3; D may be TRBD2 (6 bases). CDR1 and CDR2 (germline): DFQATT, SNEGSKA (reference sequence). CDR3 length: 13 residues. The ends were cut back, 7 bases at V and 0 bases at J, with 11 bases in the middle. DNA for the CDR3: TGCAGTGTTCCAAGCGGGAGCACAGATACGCAGTATTTT. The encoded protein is CSVPSGSTDTQYF.

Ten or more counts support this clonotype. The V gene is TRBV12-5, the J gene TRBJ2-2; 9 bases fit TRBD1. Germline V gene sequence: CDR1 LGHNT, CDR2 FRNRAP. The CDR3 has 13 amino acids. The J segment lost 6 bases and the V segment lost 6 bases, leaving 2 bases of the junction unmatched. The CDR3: CASGDRGAGELFF. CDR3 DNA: TGTGCTAGTGGCGACAGGGGGGCCGGGGAGCTGTTTTTT.

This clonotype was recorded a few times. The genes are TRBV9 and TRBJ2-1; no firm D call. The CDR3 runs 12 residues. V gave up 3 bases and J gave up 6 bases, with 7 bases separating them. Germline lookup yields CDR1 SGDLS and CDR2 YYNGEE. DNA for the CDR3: TGTGCCAGCAGCGCCCGTAGCAATGAGCAGTTCTTC. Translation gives CASSARSNEQFF.

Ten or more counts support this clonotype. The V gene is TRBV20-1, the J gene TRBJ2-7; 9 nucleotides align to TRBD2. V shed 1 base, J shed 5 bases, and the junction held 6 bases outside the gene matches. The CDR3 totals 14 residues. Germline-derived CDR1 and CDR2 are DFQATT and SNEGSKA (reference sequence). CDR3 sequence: CSARGAGGMNEQYF. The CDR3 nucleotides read TGCAGTGCTAGAGGCGCGGGAGGGATGAACGAGCAGTACTTC.